The TCR beta chain under discussion was sequenced for a study of T cell repertoires in cytomegalovirus infection. Study context: Signatures in public TCR beta sequences pointed to both CMV infection and matching HLA type.

This clonotype was seen ten or more times. Antigen specificity is unknown. TCRdb independently ran MiXCR on the reads; one entry per CDR3 protein. The table records around 70,000 distinct CDR3 sequences, just under 4% of them present only once. Study-level findings and limits: Within the response measured ex vivo, HLA-C-restricted CMV-specific TCR beta clonotypes were dominant. The cumulative frequency of public TCR beta families identified carriers of CMV plus the relevant HLA.

Germline V gene sequence: CDR1 MGHDK, CDR2 SYGVNS. Trimming stripped 10 bases from V and 2 bases from J, with 15 bases between. The CDR3 spans 13 residues. The rearrangement links TRBV25-1 to TRBJ2-7; no firm D call. This sequence originates from a human donor in good health (CMV status not recorded). Some clones in this sample may be carry-over from other donors' samples. The sequencing input was PBMCs. CDR3 nucleotides: TGTGCCATCCAGACGATAGAAGCCTACGAGCAGTACTTC. Residues: CAIQTIEAYEQYF.